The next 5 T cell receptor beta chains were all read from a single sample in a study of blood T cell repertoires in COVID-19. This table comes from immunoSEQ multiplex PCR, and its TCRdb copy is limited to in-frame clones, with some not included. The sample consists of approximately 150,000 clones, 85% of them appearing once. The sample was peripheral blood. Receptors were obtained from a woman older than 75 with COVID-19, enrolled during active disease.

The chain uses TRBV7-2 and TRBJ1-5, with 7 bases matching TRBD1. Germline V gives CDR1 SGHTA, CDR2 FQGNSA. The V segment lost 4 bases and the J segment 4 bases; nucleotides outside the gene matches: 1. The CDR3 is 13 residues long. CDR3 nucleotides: TGTGCCAGCAGCTCGACAGGGAATCAGCCCCAGCATTTT. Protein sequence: CASSSTGNQPQHF.

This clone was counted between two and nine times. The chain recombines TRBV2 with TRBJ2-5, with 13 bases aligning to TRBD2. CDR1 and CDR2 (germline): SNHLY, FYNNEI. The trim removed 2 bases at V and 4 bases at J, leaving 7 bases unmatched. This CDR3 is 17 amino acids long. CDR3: CASSEWGRTSGGETQYF. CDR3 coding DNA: TGTGCCAGCAGTGAATGGGGTAGGACTAGCGGGGGAGAGACCCAGTACTTC.

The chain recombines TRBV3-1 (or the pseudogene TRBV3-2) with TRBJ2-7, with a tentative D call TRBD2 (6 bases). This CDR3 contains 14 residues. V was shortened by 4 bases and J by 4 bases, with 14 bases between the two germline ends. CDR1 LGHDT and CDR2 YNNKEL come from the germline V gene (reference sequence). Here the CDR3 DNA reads TGTGCCAGCAGCCTAGGGACTTCCGCATACGAGCAGTACTTC. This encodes CASSLGTSAYEQYF.

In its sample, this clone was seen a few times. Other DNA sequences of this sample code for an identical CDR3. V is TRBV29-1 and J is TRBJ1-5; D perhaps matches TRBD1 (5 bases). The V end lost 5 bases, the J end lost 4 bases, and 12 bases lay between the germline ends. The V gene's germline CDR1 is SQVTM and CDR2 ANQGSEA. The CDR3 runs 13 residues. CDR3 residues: CSVTTGVNQPQHF. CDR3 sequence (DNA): TGCAGCGTTACTACAGGAGTGAATCAGCCCCAGCATTTT.

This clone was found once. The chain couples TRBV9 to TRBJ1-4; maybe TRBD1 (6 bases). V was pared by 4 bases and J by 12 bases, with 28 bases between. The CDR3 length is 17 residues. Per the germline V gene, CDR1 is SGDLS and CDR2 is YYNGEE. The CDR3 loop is CASSRGAREGWGHELFF. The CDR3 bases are TGTGCCAGCAGCCGGGGGGCCAGGGAAGGGTGGGGCCACGAACTGTTTTTT.